Here is one TCR beta chain with its context. This clonotype has a handful of counts. No cognate antigen has been identified for it. This clone may be a read error of a much larger clone one base away. This sample is drawn from a study of CD8+CD57+ T cells in acquired aplastic anemia (dated by TCRdb to between 2018 and 2020). Regarding the complete study: Extracted DNA from sorted CD4+ and CD8+ cells averaged approximately 3 ug, ranging from roughly 0.2 to 30 ug. CD8+CD57+ expansion was defined as a frequency above the mean frequency observed in healthy subjects.

The paper's findings and limits, for the study overall: CD8+ Simpson's diversity did not differ significantly between patients and healthy controls (P=0.060). Around 31 CD8+ CDR3 sequences were shared between patients and controls but appeared highly expressed in patients and within their immunodominant clones.

The CDR3 starts with the cysteine, ends with the phenylalanine, and has 14 residues. The DNA shown is the 42-base CDR3, in frame from base 1. According to the germline V gene (reference sequence), CDR1 reads SEHNR and CDR2 reads FQNEAQ. The patients picked for sequencing were ones in whom flow cytometry had shown an expansion of CD8+CD57+ cells. Severe acquired aplastic anemia was diagnosed in all patients according to International Study of Aplastic Anemia and Agranulocytosis and Camitta criteria. Patients had received no therapy at the time of blood sampling. TCR repertoires of sorted CD4+ and CD8+ blood T cells from severe aplastic anemia patients and healthy subjects were deep-sequenced in the study. Patients were enrolled in the USA under clinicaltrials.gov protocols 00001620, 01623167, 00001397, 00071045, 00081523 and 00961064. Ficoll-Paque density gradient centrifugation was used to isolate peripheral blood mononuclear cells. Before DNA extraction, CD4+ and CD8+ T cells were sorted by FACS or by magnetic beads.

TCR beta VDJ combination and CDR3 sequence profiling used genomic DNA as the template. TCR repertoire sequencing was run on an Illumina HiSeq 2000. The source study handled its data this way. Repertoires were assessed using TRBV/TRBJ rearrangement plots, CDR3 size and DJ length profiles, and Simpson's diversity index. Whichever DNA sequence was most abundant in the deep sequencing data was defined as the immunodominant clone. CDR3 amino acid sequences were screened for sharing across subjects and were compared with published repertoires and the VDJdb database. The public reads were quality trimmed at Q25 with fastp and then assembled into clones with MiXCR by TCRdb, keeping productive beta chains. A single entry per CDR3 protein holds the most common genes and DNA from its merged rows. What appears here as the V and J calls and clone size reflects TCRdb's work, not the paper's. The sample table records under 500,000 distinct CDR3 sequences; about a third of these occur just once. 0.82% of the sample lies in the top ten.

The sequencing sample was made of sorted CD4+, CD8+, or CD8+CD57+ T cells (not recorded which) from PBMCs. This TCR derives from a human donor with aplastic anemia. Here the chain combines TRBV7-9 and TRBJ2-7; 7 bases in the junction line up with TRBD1. The DNA is as follows: TGTGCCAGCAGCCTACCGACAGGGTCTAACGAGCGGTACTTC. Its protein product is CASSLPTGSNERYF.